The clone carrying this T cell receptor (beta chain) was detected only a few times. Its antigen is still unknown. The PCR was carried out with 60 Vbeta primers and 13 Jbeta primers. Using immunoSEQ multiplex PCR, the repertoire was profiled, and TCRdb retains in-frame clones only, with some absent. The sample contains about 120,000 clones, over 80% of which appear only once. The sample belongs to a study of cytomegalovirus exposure and HLA in healthy donors. Turning to the study itself: The study placed approximately 78% of its approximately 430 genotyped donors in the Caucasian-associated ancestry cluster.

Germline CDR1 MGHDK, CDR2 SYGVNS. With V trimmed by 4 bases and J by 0 bases, 5 bases remained unmatched. The CDR3 loop spans 15 amino acids. Notes on the study in general: Rarity characterized most TCR sequences, yet some public TCRs appeared in many donors. For TCR beta chains, V- and J-gene trimming was later linked to a missense DCLRE1C variant.

The sequenced sample consisted of PBMCs. The receptor's source is a man aged 30 to 45 in good health and CMV-seronegative. This sequence joins TRBV25-1 and TRBJ2-7; 8 bases line up with TRBD1. CDR3 in amino acids: CASSVDRGDSYEQYF. DNA for the CDR3: TGTGCCAGCAGTGTCGACAGGGGCGACTCCTACGAGCAGTACTTC.